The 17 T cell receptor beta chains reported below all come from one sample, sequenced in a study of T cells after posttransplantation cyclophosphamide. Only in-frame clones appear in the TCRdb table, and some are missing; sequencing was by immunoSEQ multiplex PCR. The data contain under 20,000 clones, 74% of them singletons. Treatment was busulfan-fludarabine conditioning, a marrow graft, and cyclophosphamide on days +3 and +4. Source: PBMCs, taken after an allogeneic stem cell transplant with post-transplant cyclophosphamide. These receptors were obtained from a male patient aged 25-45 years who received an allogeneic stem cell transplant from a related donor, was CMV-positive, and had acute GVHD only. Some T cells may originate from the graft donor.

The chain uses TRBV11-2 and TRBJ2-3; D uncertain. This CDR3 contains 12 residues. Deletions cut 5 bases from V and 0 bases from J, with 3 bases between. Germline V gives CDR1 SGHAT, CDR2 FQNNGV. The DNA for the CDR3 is TGTGCCAGCAGCCCAAGCACAGATACGCAGTATTTT. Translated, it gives CASSPSTDTQYF.

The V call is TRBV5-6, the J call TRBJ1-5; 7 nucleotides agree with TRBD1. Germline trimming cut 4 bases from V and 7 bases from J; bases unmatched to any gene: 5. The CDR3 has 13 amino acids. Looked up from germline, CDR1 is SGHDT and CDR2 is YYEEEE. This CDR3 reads CASSPTGAQPQHF. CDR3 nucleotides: TGTGCCAGCAGCCCTACAGGGGCCCAGCCCCAGCATTTT. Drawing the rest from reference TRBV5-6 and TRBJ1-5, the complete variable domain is DAGVTQSPTHLIKTRGQQVTLRCSPKSGHDTVSWYQQALGQGPQFIFQYYEEEERQRGNFPDRFSGHQFPNYSSELNVNALLLGDSALYLCASSPTGAQPQHFGDGTRLSIL.

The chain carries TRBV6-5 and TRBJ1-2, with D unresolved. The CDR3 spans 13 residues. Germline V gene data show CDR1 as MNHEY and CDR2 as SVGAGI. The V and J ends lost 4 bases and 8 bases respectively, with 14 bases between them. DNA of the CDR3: TGTGCCAGCAGTTTAGAGGGAAGGAGAGGCTACACCTTC. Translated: CASSLEGRRGYTF.

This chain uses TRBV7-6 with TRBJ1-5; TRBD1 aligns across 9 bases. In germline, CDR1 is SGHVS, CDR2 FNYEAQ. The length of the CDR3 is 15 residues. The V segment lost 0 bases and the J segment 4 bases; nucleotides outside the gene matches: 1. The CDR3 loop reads CASSLAGTGNQPQHF. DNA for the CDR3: TGTGCCAGCAGCTTAGCTGGGACAGGGAATCAGCCCCAGCATTTT. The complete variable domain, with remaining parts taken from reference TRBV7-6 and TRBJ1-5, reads GAGVSQSPRYKVTKRGQDVALRCDPISGHVSLYWYRQALGQGPEFLTYFNYEAQQDKSGLPNDRFSAERPEGSISTLTIQRTEQRDSAMYRCASSLAGTGNQPQHFGDGTRLSIL.

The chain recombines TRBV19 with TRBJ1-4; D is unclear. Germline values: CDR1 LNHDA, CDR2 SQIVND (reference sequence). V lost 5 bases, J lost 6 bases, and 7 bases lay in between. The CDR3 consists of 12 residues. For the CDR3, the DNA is TGTGCCAGTAGTTCTATTTATGAAAAACTGTTTTTT. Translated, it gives CASSSIYEKLFF.

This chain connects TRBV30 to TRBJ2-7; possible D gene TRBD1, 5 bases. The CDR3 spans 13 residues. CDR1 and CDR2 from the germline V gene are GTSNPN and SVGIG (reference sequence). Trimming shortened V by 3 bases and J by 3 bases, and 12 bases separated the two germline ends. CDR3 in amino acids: CAWRGAANYEQYF. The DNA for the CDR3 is TGTGCCTGGAGAGGGGCGGCTAACTACGAGCAGTACTTC. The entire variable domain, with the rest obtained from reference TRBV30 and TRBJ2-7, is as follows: SQTIHQWPATLVQPVGSPLSLECTVEGTSNPNLYWYRQAAGRGLQLLFYSVGIGQISSEVPQNLSASRPQDRQFILSSKKLLLSDSGFYLCAWRGAANYEQYFGPGTRLTVT.

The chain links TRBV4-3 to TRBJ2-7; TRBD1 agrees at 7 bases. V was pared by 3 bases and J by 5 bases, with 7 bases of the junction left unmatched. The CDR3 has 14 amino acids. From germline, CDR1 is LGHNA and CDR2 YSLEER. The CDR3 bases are TGCGCCAGCAGCCATTCTAACAGGGGAAACGAGCAGTACTTC. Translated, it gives CASSHSNRGNEQYF.

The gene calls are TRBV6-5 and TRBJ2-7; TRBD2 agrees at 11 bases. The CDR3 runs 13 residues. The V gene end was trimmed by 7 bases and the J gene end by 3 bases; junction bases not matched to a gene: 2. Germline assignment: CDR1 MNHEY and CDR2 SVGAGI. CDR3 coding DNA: TGTGCCAGCAATCTAGCGGGGGGCTACGAGCAGTACTTC. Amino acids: CASNLAGGYEQYF.

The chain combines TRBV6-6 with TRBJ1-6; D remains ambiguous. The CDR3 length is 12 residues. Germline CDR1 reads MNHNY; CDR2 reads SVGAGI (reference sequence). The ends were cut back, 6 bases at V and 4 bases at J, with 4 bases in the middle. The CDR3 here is CASSIYNSPLHF. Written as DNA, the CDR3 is TGTGCCAGCAGCATTTATAATTCACCCCTCCACTTT.

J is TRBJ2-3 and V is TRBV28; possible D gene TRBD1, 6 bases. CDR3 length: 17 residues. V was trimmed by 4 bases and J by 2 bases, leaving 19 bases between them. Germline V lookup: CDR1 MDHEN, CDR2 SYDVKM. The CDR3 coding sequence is TGTGCCAGCAGTTCGGAAGGACAGATCACGTACACAGATACGCAGTATTTT. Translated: CASSSEGQITYTDTQYF.

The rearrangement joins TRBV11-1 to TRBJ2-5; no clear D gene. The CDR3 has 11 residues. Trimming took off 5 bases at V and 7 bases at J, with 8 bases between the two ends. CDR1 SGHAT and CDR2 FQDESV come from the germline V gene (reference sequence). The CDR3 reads CASSQAGTQYF. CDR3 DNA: TGTGCCAGCAGCCAAGCCGGGACCCAGTACTTC.

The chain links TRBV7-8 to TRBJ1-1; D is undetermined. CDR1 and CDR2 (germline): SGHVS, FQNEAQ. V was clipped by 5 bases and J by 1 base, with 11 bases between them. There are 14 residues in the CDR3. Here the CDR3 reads CASSAAGSNTEAFF. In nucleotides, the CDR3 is TGTGCCAGCAGCGCTGCGGGATCGAACACTGAAGCTTTCTTT.

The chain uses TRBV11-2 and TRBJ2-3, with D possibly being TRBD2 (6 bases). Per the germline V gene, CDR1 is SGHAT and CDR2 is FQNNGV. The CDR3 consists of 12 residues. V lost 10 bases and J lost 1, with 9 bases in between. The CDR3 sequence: CATASGTDTQYF. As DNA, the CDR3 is TGTGCCACAGCTAGCGGCACAGATACGCAGTATTTT.

The chain's CDR3 is CASSPGGGAGYGANVLTF. The CDR3 bases are TGTGCCAGCAGCCCCGGCGGGGGGGCGGGCTATGGGGCCAACGTCCTGACTTTC. The chain employs TRBV7-7 and TRBJ2-6; 9 bases line up with TRBD2. CDR3 size: 18 residues. Per the germline V gene, CDR1 is SSHAT and CDR2 is FNYEAQ (reference sequence). Trimming took 5 bases from V and 3 from J; bases not matched to a gene: 11.

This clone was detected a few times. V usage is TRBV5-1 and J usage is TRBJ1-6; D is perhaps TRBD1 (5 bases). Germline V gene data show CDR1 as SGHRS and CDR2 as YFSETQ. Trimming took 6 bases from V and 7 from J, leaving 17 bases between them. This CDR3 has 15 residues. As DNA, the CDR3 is TGCGCCAGCAATTTGGGCGACAGTACGAATTCACCCCTCCACTTT. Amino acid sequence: CASNLGDSTNSPLHF.

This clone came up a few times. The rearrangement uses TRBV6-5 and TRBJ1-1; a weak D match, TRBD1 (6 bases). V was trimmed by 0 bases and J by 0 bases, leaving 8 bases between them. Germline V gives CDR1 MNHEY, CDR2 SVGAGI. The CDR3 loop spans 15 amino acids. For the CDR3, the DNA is TGTGCCAGCAGTTACTCCCGGACAGTGAACACTGAAGCTTTCTTT. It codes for CASSYSRTVNTEAFF.

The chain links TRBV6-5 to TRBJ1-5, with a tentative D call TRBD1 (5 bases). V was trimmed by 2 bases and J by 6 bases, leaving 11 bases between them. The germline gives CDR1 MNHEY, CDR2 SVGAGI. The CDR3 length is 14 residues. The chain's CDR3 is CASSYQGSSQPQHF. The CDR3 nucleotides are TGTGCCAGCAGTTACCAGGGCTCGAGTCAGCCCCAGCATTTT.